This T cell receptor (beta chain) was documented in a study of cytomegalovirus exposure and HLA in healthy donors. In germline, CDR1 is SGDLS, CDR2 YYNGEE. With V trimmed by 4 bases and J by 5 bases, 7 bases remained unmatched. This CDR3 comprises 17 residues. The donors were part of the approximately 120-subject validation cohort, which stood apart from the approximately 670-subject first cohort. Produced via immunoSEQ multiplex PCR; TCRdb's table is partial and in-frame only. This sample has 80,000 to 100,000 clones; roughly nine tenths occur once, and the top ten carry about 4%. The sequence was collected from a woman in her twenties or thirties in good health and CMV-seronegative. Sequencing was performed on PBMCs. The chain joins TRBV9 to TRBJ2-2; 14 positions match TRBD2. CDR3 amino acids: CASSQGTSGRVTGELFF. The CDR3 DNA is TGTGCCAGCAGCCAAGGGACTAGCGGGAGAGTTACCGGGGAGCTGTTTTTT.